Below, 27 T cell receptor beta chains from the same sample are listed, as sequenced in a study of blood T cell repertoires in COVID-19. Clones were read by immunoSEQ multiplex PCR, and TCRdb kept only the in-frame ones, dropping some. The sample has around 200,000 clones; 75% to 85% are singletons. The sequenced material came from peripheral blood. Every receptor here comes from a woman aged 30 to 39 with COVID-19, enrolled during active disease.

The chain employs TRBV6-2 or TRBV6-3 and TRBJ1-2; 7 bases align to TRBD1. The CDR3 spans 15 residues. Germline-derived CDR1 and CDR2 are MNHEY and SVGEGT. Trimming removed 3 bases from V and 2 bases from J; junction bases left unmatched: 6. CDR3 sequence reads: CASSYGGGANYGYTF. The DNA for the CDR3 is TGTGCCAGCAGTTATGGAGGGGGCGCGAACTATGGCTACACCTTC.

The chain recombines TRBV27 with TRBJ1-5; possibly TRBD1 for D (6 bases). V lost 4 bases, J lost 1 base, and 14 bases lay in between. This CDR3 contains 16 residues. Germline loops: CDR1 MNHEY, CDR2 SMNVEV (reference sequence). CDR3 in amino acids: CASSYRAGMSNQPQHF. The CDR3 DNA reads TGTGCCAGCAGTTACAGGGCAGGAATGAGCAATCAGCCCCAGCATTTT.

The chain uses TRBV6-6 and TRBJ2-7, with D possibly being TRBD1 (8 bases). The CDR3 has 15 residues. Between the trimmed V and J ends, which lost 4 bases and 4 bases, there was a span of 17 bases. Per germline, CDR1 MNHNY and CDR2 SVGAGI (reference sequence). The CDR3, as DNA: TGTGCCAGCAGTTTCATCGACAGGGGAGGGTACGAGCAGTACTTC. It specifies CASSFIDRGGYEQYF.

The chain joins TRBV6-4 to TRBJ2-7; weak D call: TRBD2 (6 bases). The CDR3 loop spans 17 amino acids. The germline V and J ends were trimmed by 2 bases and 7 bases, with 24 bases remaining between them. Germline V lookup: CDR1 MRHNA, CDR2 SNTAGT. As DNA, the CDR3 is TGTGCCAGCAGTGACGGGGGGATCGATATATGTGGCTATGAGCAGTACTTC. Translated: CASSDGGIDICGYEQYF.

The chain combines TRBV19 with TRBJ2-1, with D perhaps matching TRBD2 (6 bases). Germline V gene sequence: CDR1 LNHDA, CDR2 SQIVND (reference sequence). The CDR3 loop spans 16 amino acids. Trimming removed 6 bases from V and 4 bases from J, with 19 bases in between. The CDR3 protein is CASSQFYGGEYNEQFF. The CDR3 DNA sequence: TGTGCCAGTAGCCAATTTTACGGCGGGGAGTACAATGAGCAGTTCTTC.

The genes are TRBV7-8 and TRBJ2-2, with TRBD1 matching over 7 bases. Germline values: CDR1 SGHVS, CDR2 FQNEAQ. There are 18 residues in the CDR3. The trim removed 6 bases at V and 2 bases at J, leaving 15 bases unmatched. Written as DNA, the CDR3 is TGTGCCAGCAGTTACCCCCGTGTCCCAGGGGGAAACACCGGGGAGCTGTTTTTT. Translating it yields CASSYPRVPGGNTGELFF.

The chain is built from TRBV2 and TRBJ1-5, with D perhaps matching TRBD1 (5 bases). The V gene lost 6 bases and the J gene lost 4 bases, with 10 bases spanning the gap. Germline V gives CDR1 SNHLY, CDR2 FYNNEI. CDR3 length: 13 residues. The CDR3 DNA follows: TGTGCCAGCAGCCGGGACTGGAATCAGCCCCAGCATTTT. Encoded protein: CASSRDWNQPQHF.

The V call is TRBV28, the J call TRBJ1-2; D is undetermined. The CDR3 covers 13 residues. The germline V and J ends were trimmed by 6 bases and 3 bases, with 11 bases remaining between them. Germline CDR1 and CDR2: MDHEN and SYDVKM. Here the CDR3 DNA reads TGTGCCAGCAGCACCTCAGAGGACTATGGCTACACCTTC. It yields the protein CASSTSEDYGYTF.

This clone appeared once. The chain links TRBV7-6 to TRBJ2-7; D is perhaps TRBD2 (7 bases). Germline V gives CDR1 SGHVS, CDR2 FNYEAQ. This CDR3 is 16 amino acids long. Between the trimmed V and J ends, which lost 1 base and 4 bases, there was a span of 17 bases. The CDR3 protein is CASSLGVGGGFYEQYF. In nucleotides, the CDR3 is TGTGCCAGCAGCTTAGGCGTGGGAGGGGGGTTTTACGAGCAGTACTTC.

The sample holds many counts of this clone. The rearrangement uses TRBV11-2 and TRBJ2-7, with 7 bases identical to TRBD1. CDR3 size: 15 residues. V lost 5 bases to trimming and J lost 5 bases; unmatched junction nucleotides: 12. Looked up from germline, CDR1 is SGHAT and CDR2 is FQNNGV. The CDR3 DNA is TGTGCCAGCAGCGAAGGACAGGTCCTCCGAGACGAGCAGTACTTC. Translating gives CASSEGQVLRDEQYF.

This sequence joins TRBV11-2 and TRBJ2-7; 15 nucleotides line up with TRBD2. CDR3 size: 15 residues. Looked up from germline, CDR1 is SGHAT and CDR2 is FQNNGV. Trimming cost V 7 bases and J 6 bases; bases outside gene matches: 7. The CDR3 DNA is TGTGCCAGCACCCGGGGACTAGCGGGAGGTAGCGAGCAGTACTTC. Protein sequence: CASTRGLAGGSEQYF.

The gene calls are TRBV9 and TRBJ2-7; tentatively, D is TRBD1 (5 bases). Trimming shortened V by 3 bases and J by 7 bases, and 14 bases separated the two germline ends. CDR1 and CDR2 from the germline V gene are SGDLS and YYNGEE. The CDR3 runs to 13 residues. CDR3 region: CASSGGPDREQYF. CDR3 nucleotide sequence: TGTGCCAGCAGCGGGGGCCCTGATCGGGAGCAGTACTTC.

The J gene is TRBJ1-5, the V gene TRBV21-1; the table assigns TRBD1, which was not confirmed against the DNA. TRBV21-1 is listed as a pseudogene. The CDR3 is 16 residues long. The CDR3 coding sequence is TGTGCCAGCAGCAGAGCCGGGACAGGGGGCAATCAGCCCCAGCATTTT. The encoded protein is CASSRAGTGGNQPQHF.

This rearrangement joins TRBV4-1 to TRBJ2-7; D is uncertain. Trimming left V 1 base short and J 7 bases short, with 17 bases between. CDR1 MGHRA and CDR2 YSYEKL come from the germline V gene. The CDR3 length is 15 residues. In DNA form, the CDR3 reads TGCGCCAGCAGCCAAGTGCCGGTAATTGCTAGAGAGCAGTACTTC. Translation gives CASSQVPVIAREQYF.

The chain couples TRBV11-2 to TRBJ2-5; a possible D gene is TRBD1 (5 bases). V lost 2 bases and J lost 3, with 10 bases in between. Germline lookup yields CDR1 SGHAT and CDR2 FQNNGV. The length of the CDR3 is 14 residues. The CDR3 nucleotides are TGTGCCAGCAGCTTAAGAGTGACAGAAGAGACCCAGTACTTC. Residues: CASSLRVTEETQYF.

The CDR3 region is CASSPHRTGLNTGELFF. In DNA, the CDR3 is TGCGCCAGCAGCCCACATCGGACAGGTTTGAACACCGGGGAGCTGTTTTTT. J is TRBJ2-2 and V is TRBV4-3; 7 nucleotides agree with TRBD1. J gave up 1 base and V 4 bases, and 9 bases lay outside the gene matches. This CDR3 comprises 17 residues. The germline gives CDR1 LGHNA, CDR2 YSLEER.

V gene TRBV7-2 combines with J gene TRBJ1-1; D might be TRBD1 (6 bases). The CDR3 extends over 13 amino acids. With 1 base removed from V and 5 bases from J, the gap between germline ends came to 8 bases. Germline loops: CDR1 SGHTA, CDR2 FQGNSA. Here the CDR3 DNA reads TGTGCCAGCAGCTTAGAAGGGGGAACTGAAGCTTTCTTT. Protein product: CASSLEGGTEAFF.

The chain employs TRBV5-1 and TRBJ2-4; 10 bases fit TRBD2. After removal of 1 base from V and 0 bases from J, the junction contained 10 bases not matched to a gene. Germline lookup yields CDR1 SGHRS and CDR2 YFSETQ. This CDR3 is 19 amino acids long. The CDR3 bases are TGCGCCAGCAGCTTGATAGCTAGCGGGGGCCTCCTAGCCAAAAACATTCAGTACTTC. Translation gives CASSLIASGGLLAKNIQYF.

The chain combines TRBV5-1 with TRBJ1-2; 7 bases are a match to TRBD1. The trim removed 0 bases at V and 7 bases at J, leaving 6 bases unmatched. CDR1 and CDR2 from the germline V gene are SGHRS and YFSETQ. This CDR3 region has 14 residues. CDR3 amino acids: CASSLETGLGGYTF. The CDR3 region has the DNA TGCGCCAGCAGCTTGGAGACAGGGTTGGGTGGCTACACCTTC. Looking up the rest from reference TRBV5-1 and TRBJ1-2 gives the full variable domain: KAGVTQTPRYLIKTRGQQVTLSCSPISGHRSVSWYQQTPGQGLQFLFEYFSETQRNKGNFPGRFSGRQFSNSRSEMNVSTLELGDSALYLCASSLETGLGGYTFGSGTRLTVV.

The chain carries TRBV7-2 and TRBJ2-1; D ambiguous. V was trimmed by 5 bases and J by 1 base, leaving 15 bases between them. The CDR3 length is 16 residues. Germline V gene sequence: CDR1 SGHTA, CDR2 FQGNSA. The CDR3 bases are TGTGCCAGCAGCGCGCCACTCGCGGCTTCCTACAATGAGCAGTTCTTC. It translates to CASSAPLAASYNEQFF. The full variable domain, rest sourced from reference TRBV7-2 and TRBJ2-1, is GAGVSQSPSNKVTEKGKDVELRCDPISGHTALYWYRQSLGQGLEFLIYFQGNSAPDKSGLPSDRFSAERTGGSVSTLTIQRTQQEDSAVYLCASSAPLAASYNEQFFGPGTRLTVL.

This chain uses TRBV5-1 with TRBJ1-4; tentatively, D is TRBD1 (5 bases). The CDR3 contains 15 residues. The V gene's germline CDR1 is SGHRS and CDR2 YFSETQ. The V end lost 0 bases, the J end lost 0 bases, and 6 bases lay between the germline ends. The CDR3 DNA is TGCGCCAGCAGCTTGGGACAGACAACTAATGAAAAACTGTTTTTT. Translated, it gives CASSLGQTTNEKLFF.

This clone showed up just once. In nucleotides, the CDR3 is TGTGCCAGCAGCTCCACGGGAAGGAGCTACAATGAGCAGTTCTTC. Its protein product is CASSSTGRSYNEQFF. The gene calls are TRBV6-5 and TRBJ2-1, with a weak D call TRBD2 (5 bases). Germline V CDR1 and CDR2: MNHEY, SVGAGI. CDR3 size: 15 residues. Trimming removed 6 bases from V and 3 bases from J, with 15 bases in between.

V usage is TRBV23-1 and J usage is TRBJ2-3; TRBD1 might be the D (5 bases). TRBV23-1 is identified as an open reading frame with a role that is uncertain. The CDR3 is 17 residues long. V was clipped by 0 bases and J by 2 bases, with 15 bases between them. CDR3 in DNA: TGCGCCAGCAGTCAATCGGTATCGACAGAACCCACAGATACGCAGTATTTT. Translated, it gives CASSQSVSTEPTDTQYF.

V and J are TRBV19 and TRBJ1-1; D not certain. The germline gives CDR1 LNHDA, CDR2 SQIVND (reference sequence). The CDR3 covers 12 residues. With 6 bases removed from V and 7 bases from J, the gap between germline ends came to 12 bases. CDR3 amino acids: CASSPSGVEAFF. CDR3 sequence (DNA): TGTGCCAGTAGCCCATCGGGAGTTGAAGCTTTCTTT.

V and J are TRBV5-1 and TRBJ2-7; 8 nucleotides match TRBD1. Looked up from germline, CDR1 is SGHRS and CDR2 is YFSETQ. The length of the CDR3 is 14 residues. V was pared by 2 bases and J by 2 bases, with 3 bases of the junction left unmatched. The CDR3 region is CASSFQGQAYEQYF. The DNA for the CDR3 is TGCGCCAGCAGCTTCCAGGGACAGGCCTACGAGCAGTACTTC.

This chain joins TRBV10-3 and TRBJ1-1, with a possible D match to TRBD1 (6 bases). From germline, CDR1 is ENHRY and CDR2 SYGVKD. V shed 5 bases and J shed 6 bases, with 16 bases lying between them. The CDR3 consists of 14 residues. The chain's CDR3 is CAISIGTLGSEAFF. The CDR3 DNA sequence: TGTGCCATCAGTATTGGGACATTGGGATCTGAAGCTTTCTTT.

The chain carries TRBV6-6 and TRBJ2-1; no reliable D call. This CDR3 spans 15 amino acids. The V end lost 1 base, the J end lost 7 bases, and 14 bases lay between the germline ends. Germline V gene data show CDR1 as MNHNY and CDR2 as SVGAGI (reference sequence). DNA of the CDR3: TGTGCCAGCAGTTACTTTAGTAAGAAGGAGAATGAGCAGTTCTTC. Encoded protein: CASSYFSKKENEQFF.